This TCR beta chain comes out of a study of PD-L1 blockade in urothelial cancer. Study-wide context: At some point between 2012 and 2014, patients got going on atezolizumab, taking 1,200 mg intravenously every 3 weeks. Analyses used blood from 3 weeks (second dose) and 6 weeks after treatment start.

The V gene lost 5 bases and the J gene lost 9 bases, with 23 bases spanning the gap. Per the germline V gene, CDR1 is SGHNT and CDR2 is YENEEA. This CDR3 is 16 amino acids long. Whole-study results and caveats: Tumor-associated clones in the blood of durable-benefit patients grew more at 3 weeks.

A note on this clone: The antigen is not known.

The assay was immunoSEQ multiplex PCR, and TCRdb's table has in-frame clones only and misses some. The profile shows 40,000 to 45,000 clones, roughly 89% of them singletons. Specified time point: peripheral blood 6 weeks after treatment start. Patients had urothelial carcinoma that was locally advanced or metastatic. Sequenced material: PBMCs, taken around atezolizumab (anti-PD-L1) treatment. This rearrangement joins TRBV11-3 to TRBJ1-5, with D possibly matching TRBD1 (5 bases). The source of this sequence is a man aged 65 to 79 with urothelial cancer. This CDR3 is CASSPSDDFPTGPQHF. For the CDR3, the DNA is TGTGCCAGCAGCCCGTCGGACGATTTCCCCACAGGGCCCCAGCATTTT.